Each of the 5 T cell receptor beta chains below was sequenced from the same sample in a study of T-cell reconstitution after alpha-beta-depleted transplantation in children. TCRbeta library construction was performed incorporating unique molecular identifiers. TCRdb recomputed calls from the PCR reads with MiXCR, one row per CDR3 protein. The sample includes just under 550,000 distinct CDR3 sequences, around 20% seen only once; the top ten take roughly 3.3%. Material: PBMCs from the stem cell graft donor, obtained from the stem cell graft. Source of these receptors: a human donor who donated a stem cell graft to a child with acute lymphoblastic leukemia.

V gene TRBV4-1 combines with J gene TRBJ2-5, with 10 positions matching TRBD1. The germline gives CDR1 MGHRA, CDR2 YSYEKL. The CDR3 has 14 residues. Unmatched junction bases numbered 3, after V lost 3 bases and J lost 5 bases. The CDR3 loop is CASSQDRGIETQYF. The CDR3 DNA follows: TGCGCCAGCAGCCAGGACAGGGGGATTGAGACCCAGTACTTC.

The CDR3 reads CASSLRSGSMGGEQFF. The CDR3 DNA reads as TGCGCCAGCAGCTTGAGGAGCGGGAGTATGGGCGGCGAGCAGTTCTTC. The chain couples TRBV5-1 to TRBJ2-1, with 8 positions matching TRBD2. This CDR3 is 16 amino acids long. Germline loops: CDR1 SGHRS, CDR2 YFSETQ. The trim removed 1 base at V and 10 bases at J, leaving 13 bases unmatched.

This clonotype appeared a few times. The chain employs TRBV28 and TRBJ1-5, with D possibly TRBD1 on 6 matching bases. This CDR3 is built from 17 residues. V was shortened by 7 bases and J by 4 bases, with 23 bases between the two germline ends. Germline CDR1 is MDHEN and CDR2 is SYDVKM. CDR3 DNA: TGTGCCAGCAAGGGGGGAGCACTGGCCTTTGGTAATCAGCCCCAGCATTTT. Amino acids: CASKGGALAFGNQPQHF.

This chain joins TRBV20-1 and TRBJ2-6; D possibly corresponds to TRBD1 (5 bases). This CDR3 contains 14 residues. Trimming stripped 4 bases from V and 0 bases from J, with 7 bases between. Germline CDR1 and CDR2: DFQATT and SNEGSKA (reference sequence). CDR3 in DNA: TGCAGTGCTATAAGGGGCTCTGGGGCCAACGTCCTGACTTTC. This translates into CSAIRGSGANVLTF.

This clonotype has more than one count but fewer than ten. The J gene is TRBJ2-4, the V gene TRBV3-1; D gene uncertain. Germline lookup yields CDR1 LGHDT and CDR2 YNNKEL (reference sequence). V gave up 7 bases and J gave up 1 base, with 11 bases separating them. CDR3 size: 14 residues. The CDR3 loop reads CASTRHWAKNIQYF. The DNA of the CDR3 is TGTGCCAGCACGCGGCATTGGGCCAAAAACATTCAGTACTTC.